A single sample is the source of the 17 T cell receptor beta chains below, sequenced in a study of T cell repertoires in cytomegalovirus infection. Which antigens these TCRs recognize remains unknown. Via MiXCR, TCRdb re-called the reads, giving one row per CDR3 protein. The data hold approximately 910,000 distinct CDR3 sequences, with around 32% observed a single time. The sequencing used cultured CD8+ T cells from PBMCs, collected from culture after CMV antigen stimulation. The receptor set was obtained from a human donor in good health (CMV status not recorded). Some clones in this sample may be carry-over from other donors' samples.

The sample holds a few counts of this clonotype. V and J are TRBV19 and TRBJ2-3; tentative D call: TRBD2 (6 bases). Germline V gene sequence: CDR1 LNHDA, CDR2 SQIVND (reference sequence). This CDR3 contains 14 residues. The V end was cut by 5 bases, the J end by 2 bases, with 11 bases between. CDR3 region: CASSPGRNTDTQYF. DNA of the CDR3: TGTGCCAGTAGTCCTGGGAGGAACACAGATACGCAGTATTTT.

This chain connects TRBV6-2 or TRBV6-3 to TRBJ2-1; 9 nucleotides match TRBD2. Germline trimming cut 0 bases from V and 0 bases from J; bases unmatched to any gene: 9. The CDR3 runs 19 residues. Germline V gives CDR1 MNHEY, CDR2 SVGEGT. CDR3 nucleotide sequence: TGTGCCAGCAGTTACTCGGGTAGCGGGGGCTTAAGCTCCTACAATGAGCAGTTCTTC. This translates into CASSYSGSGGLSSYNEQFF.

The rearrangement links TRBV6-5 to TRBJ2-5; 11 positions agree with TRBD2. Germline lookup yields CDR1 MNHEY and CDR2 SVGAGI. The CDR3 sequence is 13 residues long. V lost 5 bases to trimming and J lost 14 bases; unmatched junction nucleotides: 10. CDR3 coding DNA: TGTGCCAGCAGTCCTGGACTAGCGGGCCCCTGTTACTTC. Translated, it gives CASSPGLAGPCYF.

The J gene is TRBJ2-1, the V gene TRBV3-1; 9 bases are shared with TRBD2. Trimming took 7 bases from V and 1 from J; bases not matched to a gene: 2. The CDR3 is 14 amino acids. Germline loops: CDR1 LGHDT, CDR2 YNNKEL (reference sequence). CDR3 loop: CASNLAGSYNEQFF. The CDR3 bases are TGTGCCAGCAATCTAGCGGGGTCCTACAATGAGCAGTTCTTC.

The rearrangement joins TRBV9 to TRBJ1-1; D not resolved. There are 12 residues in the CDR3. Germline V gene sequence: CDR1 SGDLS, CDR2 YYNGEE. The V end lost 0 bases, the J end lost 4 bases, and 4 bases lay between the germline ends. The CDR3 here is CASSVVSTEAFF. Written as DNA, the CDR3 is TGTGCCAGCAGCGTAGTATCCACTGAAGCTTTCTTT. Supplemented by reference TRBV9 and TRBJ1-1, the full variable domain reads DSGVTQTPKHLITATGQRVTLRCSPRSGDLSVYWYQQSLDQGLQFLIQYYNGEERAKGNILERFSAQQFPDLHSELNLSSLELGDSALYFCASSVVSTEAFFGQGTRLTVV.

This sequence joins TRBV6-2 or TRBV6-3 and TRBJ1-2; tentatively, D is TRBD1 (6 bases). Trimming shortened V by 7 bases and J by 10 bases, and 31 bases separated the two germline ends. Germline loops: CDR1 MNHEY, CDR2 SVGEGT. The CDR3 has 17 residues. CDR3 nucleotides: TGTGCCAGCACCGAGGGCGGGGGCAAGTATGTCCCATGGCCCTACACCTTC. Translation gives CASTEGGGKYVPWPYTF.

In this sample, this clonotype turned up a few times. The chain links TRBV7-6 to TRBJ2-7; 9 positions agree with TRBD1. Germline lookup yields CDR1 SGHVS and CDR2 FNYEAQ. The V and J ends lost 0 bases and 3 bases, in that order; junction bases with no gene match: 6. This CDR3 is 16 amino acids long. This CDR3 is CASSLAAGQGRYEQYF. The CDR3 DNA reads TGTGCCAGCAGCTTAGCGGCTGGACAGGGGCGCTACGAGCAGTACTTC.

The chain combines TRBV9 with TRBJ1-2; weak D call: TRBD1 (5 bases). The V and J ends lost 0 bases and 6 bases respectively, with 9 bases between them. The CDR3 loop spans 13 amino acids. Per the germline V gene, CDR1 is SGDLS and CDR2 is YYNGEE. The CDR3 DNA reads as TGTGCCAGCAGCGTAGGAGGGACCAATGGCTACACCTTC. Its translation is CASSVGGTNGYTF.

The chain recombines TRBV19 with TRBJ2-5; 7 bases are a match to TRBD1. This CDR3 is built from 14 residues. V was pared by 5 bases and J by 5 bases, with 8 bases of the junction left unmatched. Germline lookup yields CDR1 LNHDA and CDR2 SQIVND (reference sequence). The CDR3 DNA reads TGTGCCAGTAGTCCTTGGACAGGTTGGGAGACCCAGTACTTC. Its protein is CASSPWTGWETQYF.

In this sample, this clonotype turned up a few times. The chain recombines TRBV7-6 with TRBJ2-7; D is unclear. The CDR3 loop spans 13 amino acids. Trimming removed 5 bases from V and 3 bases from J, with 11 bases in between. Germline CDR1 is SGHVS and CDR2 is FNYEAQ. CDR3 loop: CASSASAFYEQYF. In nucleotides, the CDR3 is TGTGCCAGCAGCGCCTCGGCCTTCTACGAGCAGTACTTC. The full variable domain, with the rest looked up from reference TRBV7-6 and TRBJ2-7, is GAGVSQSPRYKVTKRGQDVALRCDPISGHVSLYWYRQALGQGPEFLTYFNYEAQQDKSGLPNDRFSAERPEGSISTLTIQRTEQRDSAMYRCASSASAFYEQYFGPGTRLTVT.

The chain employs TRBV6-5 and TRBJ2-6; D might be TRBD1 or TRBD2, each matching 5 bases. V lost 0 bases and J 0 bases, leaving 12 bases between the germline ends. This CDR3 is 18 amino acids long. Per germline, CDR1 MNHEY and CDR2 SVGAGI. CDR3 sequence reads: CASSYSGTVVSGANVLTF. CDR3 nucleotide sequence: TGTGCCAGCAGTTACTCCGGGACCGTAGTCTCTGGGGCCAACGTCCTGACTTTC.

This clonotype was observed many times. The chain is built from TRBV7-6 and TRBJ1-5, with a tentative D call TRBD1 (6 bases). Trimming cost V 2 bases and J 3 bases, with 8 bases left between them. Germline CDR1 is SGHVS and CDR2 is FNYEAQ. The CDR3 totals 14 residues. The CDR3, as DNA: TGTGCCAGCAGCTTACAGGGGAACAATCAGCCCCAGCATTTT. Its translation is CASSLQGNNQPQHF.

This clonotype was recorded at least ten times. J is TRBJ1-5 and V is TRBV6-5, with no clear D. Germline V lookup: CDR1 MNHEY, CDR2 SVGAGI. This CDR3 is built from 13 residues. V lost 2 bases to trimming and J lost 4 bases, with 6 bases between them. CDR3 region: CASSYTGNQPQHF. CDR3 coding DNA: TGTGCCAGCAGTTACACCGGGAATCAGCCCCAGCATTTT.

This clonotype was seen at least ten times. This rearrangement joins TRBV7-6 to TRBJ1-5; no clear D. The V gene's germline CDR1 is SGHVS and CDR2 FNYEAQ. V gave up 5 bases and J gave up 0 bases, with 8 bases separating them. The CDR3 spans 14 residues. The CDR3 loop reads CASSPLTSNQPQHF. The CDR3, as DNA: TGTGCCAGCAGCCCCCTGACTAGCAATCAGCCCCAGCATTTT.

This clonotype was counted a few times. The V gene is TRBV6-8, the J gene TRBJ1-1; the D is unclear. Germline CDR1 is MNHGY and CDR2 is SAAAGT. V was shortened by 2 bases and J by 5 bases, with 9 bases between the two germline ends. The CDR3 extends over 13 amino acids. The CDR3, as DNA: TGTGCCAGCAGTTACGGGATATCGACTGAAGCTTTCTTT. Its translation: CASSYGISTEAFF.

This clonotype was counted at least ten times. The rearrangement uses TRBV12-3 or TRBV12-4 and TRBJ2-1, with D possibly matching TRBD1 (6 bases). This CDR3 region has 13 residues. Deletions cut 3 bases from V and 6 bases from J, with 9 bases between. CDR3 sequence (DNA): TGTGCCAGCAGTTTTGAAGGGGGCAATGAGCAGTTCTTC. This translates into CASSFEGGNEQFF.

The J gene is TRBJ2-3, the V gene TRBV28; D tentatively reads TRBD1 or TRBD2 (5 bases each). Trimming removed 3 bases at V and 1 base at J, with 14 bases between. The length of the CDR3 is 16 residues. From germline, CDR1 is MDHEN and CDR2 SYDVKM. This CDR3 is CASSFPRDGRTDTQYF. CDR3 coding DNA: TGTGCCAGCAGTTTCCCCCGGGACGGTCGCACAGATACGCAGTATTTT. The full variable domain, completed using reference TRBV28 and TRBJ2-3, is DVKVTQSSRYLVKRTGEKVFLECVQDMDHENMFWYRQDPGLGLRLIYFSYDVKMKEKGDIPEGYSVSREKKERFSLILESASTNQTSMYLCASSFPRDGRTDTQYFGPGTRLTVL.